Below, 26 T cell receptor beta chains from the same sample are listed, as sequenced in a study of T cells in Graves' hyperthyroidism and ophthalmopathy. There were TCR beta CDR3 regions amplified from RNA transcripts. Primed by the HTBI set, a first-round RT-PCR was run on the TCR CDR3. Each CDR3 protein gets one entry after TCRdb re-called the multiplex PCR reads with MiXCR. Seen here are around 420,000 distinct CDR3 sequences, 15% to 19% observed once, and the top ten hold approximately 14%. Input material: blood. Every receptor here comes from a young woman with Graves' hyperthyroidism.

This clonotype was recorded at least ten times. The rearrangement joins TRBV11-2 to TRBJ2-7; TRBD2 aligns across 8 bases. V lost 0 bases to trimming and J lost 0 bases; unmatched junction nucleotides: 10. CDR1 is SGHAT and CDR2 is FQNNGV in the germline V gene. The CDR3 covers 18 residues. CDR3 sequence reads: CASSLDLTSGLNSYEQYF. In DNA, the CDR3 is TGTGCCAGCAGCTTAGATCTTACTAGCGGTTTAAACTCCTACGAGCAGTACTTC. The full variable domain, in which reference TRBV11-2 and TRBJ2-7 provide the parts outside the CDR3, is EAGVAQSPRYKIIEKRQSVAFWCNPISGHATLYWYQQILGQGPKLLIQFQNNGVVDDSQLPKDRFSAERLKGVDSTLKIQPAKLEDSAVYLCASSLDLTSGLNSYEQYFGPGTRLTVT.

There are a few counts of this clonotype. This CDR3 reads CASSNSGSTDTQYF. The CDR3 DNA follows: TGTGCCAGCAGCAATAGCGGAAGCACAGATACGCAGTATTTT. V and J are TRBV6-2 or TRBV6-3 and TRBJ2-3; D might be TRBD2 (6 bases). Between the trimmed V and J ends, which lost 6 bases and 0 bases, there was a span of 10 bases. The V gene's germline CDR1 is MNHEY and CDR2 SVGEGT. This CDR3 comprises 14 residues.

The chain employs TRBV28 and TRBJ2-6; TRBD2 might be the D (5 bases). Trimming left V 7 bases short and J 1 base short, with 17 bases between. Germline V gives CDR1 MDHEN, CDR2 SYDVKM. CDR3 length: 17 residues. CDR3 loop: CASTGQPGESGANVLTF. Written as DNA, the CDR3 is TGTGCCAGCACCGGGCAGCCCGGGGAATCTGGGGCCAACGTCCTGACTTTC.

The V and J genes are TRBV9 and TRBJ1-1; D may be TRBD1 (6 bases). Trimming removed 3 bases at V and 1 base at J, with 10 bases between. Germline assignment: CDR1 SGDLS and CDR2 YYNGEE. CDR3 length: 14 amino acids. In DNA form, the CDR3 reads TGTGCCAGCAGCGCGGACAGAAAGAACACTGAAGCTTTCTTT. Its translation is CASSADRKNTEAFF.

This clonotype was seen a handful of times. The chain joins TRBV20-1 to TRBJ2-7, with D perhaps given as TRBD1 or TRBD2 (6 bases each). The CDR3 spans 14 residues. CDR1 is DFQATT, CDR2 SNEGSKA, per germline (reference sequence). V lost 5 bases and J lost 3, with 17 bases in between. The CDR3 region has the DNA TGCAGTGCTGGAGGGGGGACTCTAGGCTACGAGCAGTACTTC. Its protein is CSAGGGTLGYEQYF.

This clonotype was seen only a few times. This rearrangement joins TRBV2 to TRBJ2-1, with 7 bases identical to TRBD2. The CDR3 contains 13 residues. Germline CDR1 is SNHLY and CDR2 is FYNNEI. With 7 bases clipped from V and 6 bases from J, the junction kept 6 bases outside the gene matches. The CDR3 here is CASMWGGINEQFF. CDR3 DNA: TGTGCCAGCATGTGGGGAGGGATCAATGAGCAGTTCTTC.

In nucleotides, the CDR3 is TGTGCCAGCAGCTTACTTATCCCGGGGGGCTACACCTTC. It is translated as CASSLLIPGGYTF. This rearrangement joins TRBV7-2 to TRBJ1-2; D gene unclear. V gave up 2 bases and J gave up 8 bases, with 12 bases separating them. This CDR3 has 13 residues. Germline V CDR1 and CDR2: SGHTA, FQGNSA.

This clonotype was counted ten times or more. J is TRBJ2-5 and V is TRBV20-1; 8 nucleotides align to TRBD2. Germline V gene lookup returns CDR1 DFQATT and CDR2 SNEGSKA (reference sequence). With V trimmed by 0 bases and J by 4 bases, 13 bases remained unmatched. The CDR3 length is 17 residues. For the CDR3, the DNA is TGCAGTGCTAGAGATCAAAAGCGGGGGCTAACGGGAGAGACCCAGTACTTC. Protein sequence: CSARDQKRGLTGETQYF.

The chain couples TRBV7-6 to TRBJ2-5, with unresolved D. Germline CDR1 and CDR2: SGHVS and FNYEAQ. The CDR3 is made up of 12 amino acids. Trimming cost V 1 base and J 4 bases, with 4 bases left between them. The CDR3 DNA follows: TGTGCCAGCAGCTTAGAGTCAGAGACCCAGTACTTC. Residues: CASSLESETQYF. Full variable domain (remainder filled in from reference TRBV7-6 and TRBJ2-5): GAGVSQSPRYKVTKRGQDVALRCDPISGHVSLYWYRQALGQGPEFLTYFNYEAQQDKSGLPNDRFSAERPEGSISTLTIQRTEQRDSAMYRCASSLESETQYFGPGTRLLVL.

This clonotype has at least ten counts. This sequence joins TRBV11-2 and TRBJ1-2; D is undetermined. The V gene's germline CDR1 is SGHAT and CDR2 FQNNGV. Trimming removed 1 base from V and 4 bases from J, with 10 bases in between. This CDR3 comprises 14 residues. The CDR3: CASSLGLLGYGYTF. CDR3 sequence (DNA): TGTGCCAGCAGCTTAGGCCTGCTAGGCTATGGCTACACCTTC. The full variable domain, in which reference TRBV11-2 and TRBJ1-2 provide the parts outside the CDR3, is EAGVAQSPRYKIIEKRQSVAFWCNPISGHATLYWYQQILGQGPKLLIQFQNNGVVDDSQLPKDRFSAERLKGVDSTLKIQPAKLEDSAVYLCASSLGLLGYGYTFGSGTRLTVV.

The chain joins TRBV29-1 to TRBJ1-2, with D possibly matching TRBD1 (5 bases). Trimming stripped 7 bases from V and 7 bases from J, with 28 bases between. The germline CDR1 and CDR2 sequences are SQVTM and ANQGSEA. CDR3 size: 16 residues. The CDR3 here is CSARPRPGVLDGGYTF. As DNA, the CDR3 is TGCAGCGCTCGCCCCAGGCCGGGGGTGCTAGACGGTGGCTACACCTTC.

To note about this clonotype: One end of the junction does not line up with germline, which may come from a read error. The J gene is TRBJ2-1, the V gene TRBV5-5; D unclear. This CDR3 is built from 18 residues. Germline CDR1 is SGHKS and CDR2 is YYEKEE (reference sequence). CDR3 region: CASSSTTPKGLTYSEQFF. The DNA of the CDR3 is TGTGCCAGCAGCTCCACCACTCCCAAGGGTCTGACCTACAGTGAGCAGTTCTTC.

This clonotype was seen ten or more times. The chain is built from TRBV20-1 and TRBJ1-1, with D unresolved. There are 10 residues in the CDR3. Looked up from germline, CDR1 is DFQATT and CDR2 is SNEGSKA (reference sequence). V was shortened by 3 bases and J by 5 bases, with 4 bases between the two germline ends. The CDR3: CSASGTEAFF. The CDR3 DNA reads TGCAGTGCTAGTGGAACTGAAGCTTTCTTT.

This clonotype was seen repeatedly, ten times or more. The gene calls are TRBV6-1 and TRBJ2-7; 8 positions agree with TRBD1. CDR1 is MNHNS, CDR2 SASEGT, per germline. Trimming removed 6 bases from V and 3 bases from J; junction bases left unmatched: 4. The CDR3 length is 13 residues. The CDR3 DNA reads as TGTGCCAGCAGACTAACAGGGGGCTACGAGCAGTACTTC. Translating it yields CASRLTGGYEQYF.

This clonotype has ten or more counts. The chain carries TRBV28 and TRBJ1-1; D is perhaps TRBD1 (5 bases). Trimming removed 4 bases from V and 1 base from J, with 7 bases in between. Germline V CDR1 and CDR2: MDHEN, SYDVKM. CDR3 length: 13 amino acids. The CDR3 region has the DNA TGTGCCAGCAGTTGGGACGGGAACACTGAAGCTTTCTTT. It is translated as CASSWDGNTEAFF.

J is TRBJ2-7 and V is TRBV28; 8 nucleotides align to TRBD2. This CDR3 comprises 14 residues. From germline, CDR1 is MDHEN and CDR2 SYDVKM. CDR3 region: CASGGRERSYEQYF. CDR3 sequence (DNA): TGTGCTTCGGGGGGGCGGGAGCGCTCTTACGAGCAGTACTTC.

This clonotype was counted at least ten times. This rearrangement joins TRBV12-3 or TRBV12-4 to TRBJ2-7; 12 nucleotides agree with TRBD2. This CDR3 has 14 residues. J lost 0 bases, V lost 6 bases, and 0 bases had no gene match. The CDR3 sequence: CASRLAGGSYEQYF. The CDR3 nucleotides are TGTGCCAGCAGACTAGCGGGAGGCTCCTACGAGCAGTACTTC.

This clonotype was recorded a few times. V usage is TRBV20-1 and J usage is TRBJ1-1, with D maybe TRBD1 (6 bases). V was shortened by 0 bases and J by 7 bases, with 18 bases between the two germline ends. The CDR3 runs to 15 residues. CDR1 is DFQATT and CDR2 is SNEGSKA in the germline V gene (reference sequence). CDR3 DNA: TGCAGTGCTAGAGACTTCAGGGGCAATCGGGGTGAAGCTTTCTTT. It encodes CSARDFRGNRGEAFF.

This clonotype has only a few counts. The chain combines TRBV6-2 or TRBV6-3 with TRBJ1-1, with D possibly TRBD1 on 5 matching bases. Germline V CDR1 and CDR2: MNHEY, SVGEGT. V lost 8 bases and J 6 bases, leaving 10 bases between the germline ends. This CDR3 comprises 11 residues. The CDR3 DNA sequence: TGTGCCAGCGATCAAGGGGCTGAAGCTTTCTTT. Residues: CASDQGAEAFF.

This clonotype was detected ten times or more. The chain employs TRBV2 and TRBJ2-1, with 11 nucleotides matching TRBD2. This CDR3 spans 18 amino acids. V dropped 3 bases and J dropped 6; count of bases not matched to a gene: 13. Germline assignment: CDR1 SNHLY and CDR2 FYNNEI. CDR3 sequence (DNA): TGTGCCAGCAGTGACCGCTCACTAGCGGGAGTATCCCTCAATGAGCAGTTCTTC. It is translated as CASSDRSLAGVSLNEQFF.

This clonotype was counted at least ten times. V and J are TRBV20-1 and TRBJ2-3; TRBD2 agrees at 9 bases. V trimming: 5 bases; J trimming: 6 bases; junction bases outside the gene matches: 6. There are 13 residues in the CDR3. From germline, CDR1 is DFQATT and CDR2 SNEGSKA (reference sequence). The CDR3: CSACSGGLDTQYF. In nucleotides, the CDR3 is TGCAGTGCTTGTAGCGGGGGCTTGGATACGCAGTATTTT.

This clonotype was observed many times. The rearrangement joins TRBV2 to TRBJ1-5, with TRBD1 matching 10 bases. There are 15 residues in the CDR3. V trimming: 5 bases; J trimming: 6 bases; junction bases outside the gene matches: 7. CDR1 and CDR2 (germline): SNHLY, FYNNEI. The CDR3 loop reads CASSRGQGSGQPQHF. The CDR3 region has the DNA TGTGCCAGCAGTAGGGGACAGGGGAGCGGTCAGCCCCAGCATTTT.

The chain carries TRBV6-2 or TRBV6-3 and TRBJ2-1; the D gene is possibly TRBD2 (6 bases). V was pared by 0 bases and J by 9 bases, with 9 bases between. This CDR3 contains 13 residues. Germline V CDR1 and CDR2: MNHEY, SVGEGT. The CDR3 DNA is TGTGCCAGCAGTTACTCGGTGGGGGGTGAGCAGTTCTTC. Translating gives CASSYSVGGEQFF.

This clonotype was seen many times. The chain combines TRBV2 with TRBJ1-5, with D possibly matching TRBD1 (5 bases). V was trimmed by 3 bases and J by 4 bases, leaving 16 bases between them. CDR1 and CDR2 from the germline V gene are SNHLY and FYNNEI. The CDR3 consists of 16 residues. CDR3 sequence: CASSERGGGVNQPQHF. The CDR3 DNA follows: TGTGCCAGCAGTGAGAGAGGAGGAGGGGTTAATCAGCCCCAGCATTTT.

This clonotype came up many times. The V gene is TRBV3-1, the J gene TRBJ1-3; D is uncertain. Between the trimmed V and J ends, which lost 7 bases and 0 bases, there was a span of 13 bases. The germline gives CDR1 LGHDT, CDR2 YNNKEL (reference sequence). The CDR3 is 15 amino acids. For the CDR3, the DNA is TGTGCCAGCACCCCCACACATGGCTCTGGAAACACCATATATTTT. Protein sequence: CASTPTHGSGNTIYF.

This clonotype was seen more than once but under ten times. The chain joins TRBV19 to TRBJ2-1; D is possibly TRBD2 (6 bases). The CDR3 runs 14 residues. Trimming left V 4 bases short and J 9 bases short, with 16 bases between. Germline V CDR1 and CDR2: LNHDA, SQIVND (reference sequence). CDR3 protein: CASSRRDQGGEQFF. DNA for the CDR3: TGTGCCAGTAGTAGGCGGGACCAGGGAGGTGAGCAGTTCTTC.